This T cell receptor (beta chain) was sequenced for a study of a mutant IDH1 vaccine in newly diagnosed glioma. Looking at the study overall: Treatment recipients were approximately 60% male and around 40% female, and their mean age was approximately 42 years. Patients got radiotherapy, temozolomide, or both beforehand, and most got both. Whole-study results and caveats: Pseudoprogression showed no apparent link to changes in top peripheral T cell clonotypes.

Time point defined: baseline, week 1 (first vaccination visit). Treatment defined: pre-vaccination baseline after standard-of-care therapy. New IDH1-mutant, ATRX-lost WHO grade 3 or 4 astrocytomas occurred in donors. The assay was immunoSEQ multiplex PCR, and TCRdb's table has in-frame clones only and misses some. The sample has roughly 70,000 clones, around 82% seen once. Germline V CDR1 and CDR2: MNHEY, SVGAGI. V shed 1 base and J 2 bases; nucleotides not matched to a gene: 6. The CDR3 contains 16 residues. For this clone: What it binds is unknown.

The chain uses TRBV6-5 and TRBJ2-7, with 9 bases identical to TRBD2. Sequences were derived from peripheral blood mononuclear cells (PBMCs), sampled from a glioma patient treated with radiotherapy, temozolomide or both. The receptor was isolated from a young woman with glioma. Some clones in this sample may be carry-over from other donors' samples. Here the CDR3 reads CASSYLLAGVTYEQYF. DNA of the CDR3: TGTGCCAGCAGTTACTTATTAGCGGGAGTAACCTACGAGCAGTACTTC.